This T cell receptor (beta chain) was documented in a study of metastatic and nonmetastatic thyroid tumors. Overall study: Patients with malignant and benign thyroid disease provided blood and tumor or nodule tissue, whose repertoires were compared. Broader study findings: In blood and tumor, TCR beta diversity was reportedly significantly higher in malignant thyroid tumors than in benign nodules.

This clone was picked up many times. The antigen remains undetermined. Every patient underwent thyroid surgery untreated. Original handling: The study's classifier, a distant-metastasis tool for papillary thyroid cancer, was built using CDR3 differences across clinicopathological groups. TCRdb redid the clone calls on the PCR reads using MiXCR. These V and J calls originate from TCRdb's pipeline instead of the authors' own analysis. The table records tens of thousands of clones, 12% of them present only once. The CDR3 spans 17 residues. Trimming shortened V by 2 bases and J by 2 bases, and 17 bases separated the two germline ends. Germline CDR1 MDHEN, CDR2 SYDVKM.

This receptor was identified in a male donor with papillary thyroid cancer or a benign thyroid nodule (not recorded which). Some clones in this sample may be carry-over from other donors' samples. The rearrangement uses TRBV28 and TRBJ2-3; no reliable D call. Specimen: blood. The CDR3 bases are TGTGCCAGCAGTTTAGCCCCTCCCAGAACACACACAGATACGCAGTATTTT. As protein: CASSLAPPRTHTDTQYF.